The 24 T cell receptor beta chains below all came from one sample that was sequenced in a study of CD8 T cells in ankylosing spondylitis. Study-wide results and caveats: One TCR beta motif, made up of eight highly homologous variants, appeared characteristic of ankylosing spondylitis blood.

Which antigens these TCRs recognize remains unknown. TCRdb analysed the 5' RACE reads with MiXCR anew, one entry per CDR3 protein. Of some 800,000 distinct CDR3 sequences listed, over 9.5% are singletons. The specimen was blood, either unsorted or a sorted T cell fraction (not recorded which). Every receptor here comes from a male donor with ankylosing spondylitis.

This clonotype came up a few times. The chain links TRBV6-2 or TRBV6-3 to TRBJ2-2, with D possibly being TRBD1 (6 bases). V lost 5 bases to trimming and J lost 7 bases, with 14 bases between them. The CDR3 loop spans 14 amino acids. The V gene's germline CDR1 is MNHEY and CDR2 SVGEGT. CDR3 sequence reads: CASSRGHLGGELFF. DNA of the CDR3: TGTGCCAGCAGTCGGGGACACCTGGGCGGGGAGCTGTTTTTT.

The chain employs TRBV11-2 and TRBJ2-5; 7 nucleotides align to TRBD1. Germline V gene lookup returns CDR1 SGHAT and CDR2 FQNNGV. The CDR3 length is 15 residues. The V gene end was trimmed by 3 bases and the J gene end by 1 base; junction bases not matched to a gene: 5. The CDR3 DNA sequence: TGTGCCAGCAGCTTTGCCGGGACAGTCCAAGAGACCCAGTACTTC. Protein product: CASSFAGTVQETQYF.

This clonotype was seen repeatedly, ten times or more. CDR3 DNA: TGCGCCAGCAGCTTCACTTCCGGGACAGGAACCTACGAGCAGTACTTC. Translating gives CASSFTSGTGTYEQYF. This chain uses TRBV5-1 with TRBJ2-7; 8 bases fit TRBD1. CDR1 is SGHRS and CDR2 is YFSETQ in the germline V gene. This CDR3 contains 16 residues. The J segment lost 2 bases and the V segment lost 2 bases, leaving 9 bases of the junction unmatched.

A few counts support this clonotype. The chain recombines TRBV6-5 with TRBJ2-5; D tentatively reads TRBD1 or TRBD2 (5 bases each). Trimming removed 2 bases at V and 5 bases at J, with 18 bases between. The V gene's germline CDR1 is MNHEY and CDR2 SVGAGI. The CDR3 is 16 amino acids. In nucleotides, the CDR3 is TGTGCCAGCAGTTACAGCCCTGGGGTCTGGGGGGAGACCCAGTACTTC. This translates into CASSYSPGVWGETQYF.

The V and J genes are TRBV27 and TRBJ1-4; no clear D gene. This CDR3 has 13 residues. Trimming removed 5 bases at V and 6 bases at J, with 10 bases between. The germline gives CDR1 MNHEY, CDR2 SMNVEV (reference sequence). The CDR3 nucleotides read TGTGCCAGCAGTGCGGGAGTGTATGAAAAACTGTTTTTT. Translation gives CASSAGVYEKLFF.

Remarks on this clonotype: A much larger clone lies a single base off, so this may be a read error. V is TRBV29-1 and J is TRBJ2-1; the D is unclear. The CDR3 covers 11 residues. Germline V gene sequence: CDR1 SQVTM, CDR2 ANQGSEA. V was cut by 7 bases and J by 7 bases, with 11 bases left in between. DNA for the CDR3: TGCAGCGCTGGACGGATTAATGAGCAGTTCTTC. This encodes CSAGRINEQFF.

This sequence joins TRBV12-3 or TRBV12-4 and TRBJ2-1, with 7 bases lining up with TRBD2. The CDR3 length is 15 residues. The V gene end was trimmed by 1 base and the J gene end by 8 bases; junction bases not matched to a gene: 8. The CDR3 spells CASSLVAGAADEQFF. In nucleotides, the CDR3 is TGTGCCAGCAGTTTAGTGGCGGGAGCGGCCGATGAGCAGTTCTTC.

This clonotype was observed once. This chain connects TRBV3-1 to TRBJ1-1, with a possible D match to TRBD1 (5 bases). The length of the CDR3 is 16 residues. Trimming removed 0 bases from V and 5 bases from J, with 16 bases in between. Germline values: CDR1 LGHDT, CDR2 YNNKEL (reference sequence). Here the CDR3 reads CASSQEFGAPRTEAFF. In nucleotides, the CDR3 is TGTGCCAGCAGCCAAGAATTCGGGGCTCCTCGGACTGAAGCTTTCTTT.

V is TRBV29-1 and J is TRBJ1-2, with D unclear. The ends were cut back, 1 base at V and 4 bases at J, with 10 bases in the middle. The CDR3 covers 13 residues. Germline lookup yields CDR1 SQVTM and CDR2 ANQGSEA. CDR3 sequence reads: CSVEGRTGYGYTF. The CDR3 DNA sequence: TGCAGCGTTGAAGGCCGGACCGGCTATGGCTACACCTTC.

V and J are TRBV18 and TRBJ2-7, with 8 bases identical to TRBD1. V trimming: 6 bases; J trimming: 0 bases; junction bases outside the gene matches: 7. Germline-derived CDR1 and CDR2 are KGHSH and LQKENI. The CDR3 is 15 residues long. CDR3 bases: TGTGCCAGCTCCTTCTCCGACAGGGGCTCCTACGAGCAGTACTTC. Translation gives CASSFSDRGSYEQYF.

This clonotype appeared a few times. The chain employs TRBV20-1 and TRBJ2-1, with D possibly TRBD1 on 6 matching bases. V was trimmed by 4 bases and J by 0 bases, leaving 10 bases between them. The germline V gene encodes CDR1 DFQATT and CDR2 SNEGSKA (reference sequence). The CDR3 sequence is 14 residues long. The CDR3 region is CSATDRTSYNEQFF. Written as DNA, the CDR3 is TGCAGTGCTACCGACAGGACCTCCTACAATGAGCAGTTCTTC.

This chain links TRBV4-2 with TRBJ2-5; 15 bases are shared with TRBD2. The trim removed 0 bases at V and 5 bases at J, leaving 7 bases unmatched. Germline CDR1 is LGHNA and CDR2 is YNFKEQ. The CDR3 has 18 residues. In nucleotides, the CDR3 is TGTGCCAGCAGCCAAGACCCCGGGACTAGCGGGAGGATGGAGACCCAGTACTTC. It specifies CASSQDPGTSGRMETQYF.

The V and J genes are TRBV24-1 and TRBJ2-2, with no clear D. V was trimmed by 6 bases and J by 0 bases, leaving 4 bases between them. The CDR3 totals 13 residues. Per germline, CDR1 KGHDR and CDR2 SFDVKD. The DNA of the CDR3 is TGTGCCACCAGTACAGCGAACACCGGGGAGCTGTTTTTT. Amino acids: CATSTANTGELFF.

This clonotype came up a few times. The CDR3, as DNA: TGCAGTTTATTTAGCCACACTGAAGCTTTCTTT. Amino acids: CSLFSHTEAFF. V gene TRBV20-1 combines with J gene TRBJ1-1; D call uncertain. Per the germline V gene, CDR1 is DFQATT and CDR2 is SNEGSKA (reference sequence). CDR3 length equals 11 residues. Trimming took off 8 bases at V and 3 bases at J, with 10 bases between the two ends.

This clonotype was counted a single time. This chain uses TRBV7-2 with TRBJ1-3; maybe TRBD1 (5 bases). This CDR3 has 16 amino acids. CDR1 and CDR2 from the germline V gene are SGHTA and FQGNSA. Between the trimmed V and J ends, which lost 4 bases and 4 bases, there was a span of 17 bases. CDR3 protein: CASSSPGPSLGNTIYF. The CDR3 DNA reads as TGTGCCAGCAGCTCCCCAGGGCCTTCTCTCGGAAACACCATATATTTT.

In nucleotides, the CDR3 is TGTGCCAGCAGTAGACAGGGGGATTATCAGCCCCAGCATTTT. Amino acids: CASSRQGDYQPQHF. The genes are TRBV12-3 or TRBV12-4 and TRBJ1-5; TRBD1 matches 9 bases. V lost 5 bases, J lost 5 bases, and 4 bases stayed unmatched. The length of the CDR3 is 14 residues.

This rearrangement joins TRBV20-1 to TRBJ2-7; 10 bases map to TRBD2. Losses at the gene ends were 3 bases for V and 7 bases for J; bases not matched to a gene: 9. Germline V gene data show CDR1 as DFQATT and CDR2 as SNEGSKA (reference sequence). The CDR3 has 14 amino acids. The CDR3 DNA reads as TGCAGTGCTAGGGTCCTAGCGGGAGCTAGTGAGCAGTACTTC. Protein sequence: CSARVLAGASEQYF.

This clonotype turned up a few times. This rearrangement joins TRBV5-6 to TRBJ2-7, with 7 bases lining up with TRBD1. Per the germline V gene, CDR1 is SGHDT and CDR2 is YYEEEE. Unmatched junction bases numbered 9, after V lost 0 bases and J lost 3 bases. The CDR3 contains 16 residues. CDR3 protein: CASSLVGDRVYYEQYF. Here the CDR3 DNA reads TGTGCCAGCAGCTTGGTTGGGGACAGAGTATACTACGAGCAGTACTTC.

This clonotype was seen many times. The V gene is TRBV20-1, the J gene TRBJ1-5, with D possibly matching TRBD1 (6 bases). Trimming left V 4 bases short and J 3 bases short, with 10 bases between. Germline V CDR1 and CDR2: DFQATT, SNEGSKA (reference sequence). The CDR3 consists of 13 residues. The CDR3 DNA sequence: TGCAGTGCTACGACAGGATACAATCAGCCCCAGCATTTT. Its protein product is CSATTGYNQPQHF.

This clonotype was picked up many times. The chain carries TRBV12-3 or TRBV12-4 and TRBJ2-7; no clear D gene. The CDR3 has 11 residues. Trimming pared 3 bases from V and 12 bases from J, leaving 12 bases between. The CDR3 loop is CASSLKGLGYF. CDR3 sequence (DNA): TGTGCCAGCAGTTTGAAGGGCCTAGGGTACTTC.

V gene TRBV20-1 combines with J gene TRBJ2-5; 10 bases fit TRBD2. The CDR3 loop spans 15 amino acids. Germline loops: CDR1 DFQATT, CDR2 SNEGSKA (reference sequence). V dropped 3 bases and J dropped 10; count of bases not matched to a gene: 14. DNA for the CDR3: TGCAGTGCTAGTCTAATGCAACTAGCGGGGTTGGGCCAGTACTTC. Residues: CSASLMQLAGLGQYF.

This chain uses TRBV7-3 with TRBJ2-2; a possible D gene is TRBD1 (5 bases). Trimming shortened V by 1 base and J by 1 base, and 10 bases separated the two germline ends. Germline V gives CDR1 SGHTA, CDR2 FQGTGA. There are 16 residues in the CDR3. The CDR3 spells CASSLSSRGNTGELFF. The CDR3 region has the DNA TGTGCCAGCAGCTTAAGTTCTAGGGGGAACACCGGGGAGCTGTTTTTT.

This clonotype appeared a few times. In nucleotides, the CDR3 is TGTGCCACCAGCGCCATTCCCGGGACTAGCGGGCATACGCAGTATTTT. It specifies CATSAIPGTSGHTQYF. The V gene is TRBV15, the J gene TRBJ2-3; 12 bases agree with TRBD2. In germline, CDR1 is LNHNV, CDR2 YYDKDF (reference sequence). The CDR3 has 16 residues. V trimming: 5 bases; J trimming: 7 bases; junction bases outside the gene matches: 10.

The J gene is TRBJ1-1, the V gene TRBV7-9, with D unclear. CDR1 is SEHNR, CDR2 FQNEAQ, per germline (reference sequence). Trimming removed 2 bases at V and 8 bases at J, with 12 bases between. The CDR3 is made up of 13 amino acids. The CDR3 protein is CASSLSGESEAFF. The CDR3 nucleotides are TGTGCCAGCAGCTTATCAGGCGAGTCCGAAGCTTTCTTT. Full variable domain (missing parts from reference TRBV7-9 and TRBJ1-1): DTGVSQNPRHKITKRGQNVTFRCDPISEHNRLYWYRQTLGQGPEFLTYFQNEAQLEKSRLLSDRFSAERPKGSFSTLEIQRTEQGDSAMYLCASSLSGESEAFFGQGTRLTVV.